This T cell receptor beta chain was found in a study of cytomegalovirus exposure and HLA in healthy donors. This CDR3 contains 16 residues. The J segment lost 1 base and the V segment lost 4 bases, leaving 5 bases of the junction unmatched. Germline V gene sequence: CDR1 MGHRA, CDR2 YSYEKL. The protocol was immunoSEQ multiplex PCR, while the TCRdb copy is restricted to in-frame clones and leaves out a portion. The table has approximately 150,000 clones, roughly 89% seen once. In this sample, this clone turned up once. This sequence joins TRBV4-1 and TRBJ2-2, with 8 bases fitting TRBD1. The source material was PBMCs. The TCR was taken from a woman between 18 and 29 years old in good health and CMV-seropositive. CDR3 protein: CASSPGQGLNTGELFF. CDR3 nucleotide sequence: TGCGCCAGCAGCCCCGGACAGGGTCTGAACACCGGGGAGCTGTTTTTT.